The present T cell receptor (beta chain) was sequenced within a study of STAT3 mutations in large granular lymphocyte leukemia. This clone was recorded only once. Its specificity is not known. Overall study results and limits: A small but highly pathogenic clone may have been missed. Every T-LGLL patient had at least one immunodominant TCRbeta clonotype. In several patients, dominant TCR clone burden exceeded STAT3 mutant burden.

The CDR3 runs to 15 residues. CDR1 MNHEY and CDR2 SMNVEV come from the germline V gene (reference sequence). V was pared by 6 bases and J by 4 bases, with 18 bases between. The repertoire was sequenced with immunoSEQ multiplex PCR; TCRdb's copy has only in-frame clones and lacks some. The table has 9,400 or so clones, more than 75% seen once. The chain combines TRBV27 with TRBJ1-2, with D unresolved. The clonotype was recovered from an elderly man with T-cell large granular lymphocyte leukemia. Some clones in this sample may be carry-over from other donors' samples. Material: peripheral blood mononuclear cells. The CDR3 DNA sequence: TGTGCCAGCAGGGCCGTGATCGGGCAAGGCTATGGCTACACCTTC. It specifies CASRAVIGQGYGYTF.